This T cell receptor beta chain was obtained from a study of OX40 agonist ivuxolimab in advanced cancers. Across the study: It was ivuxolimab, an agonistic anti-OX40 (CD134) antibody, that patients were treated with. Study-level findings and limits: Expanded clones were, on average, more numerous in CD8+ T cells than in CD4+.

The germline V and J ends were trimmed by 8 bases and 3 bases, with 16 bases remaining between them. This CDR3 has 14 amino acids. CDR1 and CDR2 from the germline V gene are MNHEY and SVGAGI. Assay: immunoSEQ multiplex PCR; the TCRdb copy retains only in-frame clones and omits some. The data contain 75,000 to 100,000 clones, 90% to 95% of them seen just once; the ten biggest clones take up 0.31%. Worth noting for this clone: Its antigen is not identified.

Autoimmune disease history or systemic immunosuppression led to patients being barred. The rearrangement links TRBV6-5 to TRBJ2-5, with D perhaps assigned TRBD1 or TRBD2 (5 bases each). The clonotype was recovered from an adult with an advanced solid tumor such as melanoma, head and neck, liver or kidney cancer. The sample here was CD4+ or CD8+ T cells sorted from blood, taken in a trial of the OX40 agonist ivuxolimab. The CDR3 coding sequence is TGTGCCAGCCAGGGATGGGGAGAAAAAGAGACCCAGTACTTC. The encoded protein is CASQGWGEKETQYF.